This T cell receptor (beta chain) was recovered during a study of metastatic and nonmetastatic thyroid tumors. The wider study: Across blood and tumor or nodule tissue, repertoires from malignant and benign thyroid patients were compared with one another. Study conclusions and caveats: Malignant tumors reportedly showed significantly higher TCR beta diversity than benign nodules in both blood and tumor.

This clone was recorded at least ten times. Antigen specificity is unknown. Treatment of any kind had been given to no patient before thyroid surgery. The CDR3 runs to 17 residues. V was clipped by 0 bases and J by 0 bases, with 14 bases between them. The germline V gene encodes CDR1 LNHDA and CDR2 SQIVND (reference sequence). Study processing details: Using the CDR3 differences seen across clinicopathological groups, the authors built a distant-metastasis classifier for papillary thyroid cancer, which was meant to discriminate distant-metastatic patients. TCRdb re-analyzed the PCR reads using MiXCR. Clone size and V and J calls follow TCRdb, not the original study. Of roughly 72,000 clones listed, 18% are singletons.

This chain connects TRBV19 to TRBJ1-1; D gene ambiguous. The TCR originated in a female donor with papillary thyroid cancer or a benign thyroid nodule (not recorded which). Some clones in this sample may be carry-over from other donors' samples. Material for sequencing was blood. The CDR3 loop reads CASSIDLWRGMNTEAFF. CDR3 sequence (DNA): TGTGCCAGTAGTATAGATCTATGGAGAGGAATGAACACTGAAGCTTTCTTT. Using reference TRBV19 and TRBJ1-1 for the parts outside the CDR3, the full variable domain is DGGITQSPKYLFRKEGQNVTLSCEQNLNHDAMYWYRQDPGQGLRLIYYSQIVNDFQKGDIAEGYSVSREKKESFPLTVTSAQKNPTAFYLCASSIDLWRGMNTEAFFGQGTRLTVV.